The present entry profiles one T cell receptor beta chain with its context. This clonotype was recorded at least ten times. The antigen it binds to is not known. Per-nucleotide qualities are absent, and no much larger clonotype sits a single base away. Systemically healthy Caucasian individuals from Russia, some 40 in total and aged about 6 to 90 years, were included as donors. Each donor gave approximately 9.3 milliliters of peripheral blood, collected into EDTA-treated Vacutainer tubes. PBMCs were isolated by Ficoll-Paque density-gradient centrifugation, with at least 6 million obtained per sample. Trizol reagent was used to extract total RNA from PBMCs, with at least 5 micrograms per sample. For every donor, flow cytometry on a PBMC aliquot measured the percentage of naive CD45RAhigh/CD27high T cells. The library came from 5' RACE. The listed sequencing device is Illumina HiSeq 2500. A second PCR of about 7 to 12 cycles was run with a J-beta primer mix and a sample-barcoded 5' primer. A template-switch 5' adaptor carrying 12 random nucleotides introduced a unique molecular identifier onto each TCR beta cDNA molecule. Each sample yielded at least 2.5 million CDR3-containing paired-end reads. First-strand cDNA was synthesized from all RNA with the Mint cDNA synthesis kit, primed by a TRBC-specific oligonucleotide. All cDNA was treated with uracil-DNA glycosylase and then went through a first 18-cycle PCR with the universal primers M1SS and BC2_uni_R. In the original analysis: Normalization of each sample was performed by random selection of 1 million high-quality reads, each carrying a distinct molecular identifier. Reads with shared molecular identifiers were discarded instead of being binned into consensus sequences. MiTCR, set to a Q25 quality threshold and the strictest error-elimination algorithm, was used for CDR3 identification, clonotype clustering and error correction. A nonparametric unseen species model using Euler transformation provided a lower-bound estimate of total TCR beta diversity. The public sequencing data were trimmed at Q25 with fastp and processed into clonotypes with MiXCR by TCRdb, which kept only in-frame beta chains. Each entry is one CDR3 protein sequence, shown with its most common DNA and genes. It is TCRdb's table, rather than the study itself, that gives the V and J calls and clone size. For this sample the table gives 600,000 or so distinct CDR3 sequences, of which approximately 30% were detected only once. The ten most abundant clones make up approximately 15% of the sample.

This entry comes from a study of blood T cells in healthy people across ages (dated by TCRdb to the mid-2010s). About the study as a whole: In model experiments, template switching captured roughly one uniquely barcoded TCR beta cDNA molecule for every two T cells. Age-related changes in TCR beta repertoire diversity were measured in the study by deep sequencing normalized with unique cDNA molecular identifiers. The donors were split into four age groups: young (average around 15 years), middle-aged (39), aged (more than 60) and long-lived (over 75). To avoid experimental bias, donors of different ages were distributed randomly across sequencing lanes. Using the same blood draw, the study looked at two additional independent replicas of 1 million unique cDNA reads for two donors, one aged 18 to 29 and the other aged 80 or older.

According to the germline V gene, CDR1 reads SGHRS and CDR2 reads YFSETQ. V trim: 4 bases; J trim: 5 bases; unmatched bases: 7. The CDR3 holds 15 amino acids from the cysteine to the phenylalanine. Only the CDR3 region is kept as DNA, spanning 45 bases read in frame from base 1. Paper-wide results and their limitations: The long-lived group showed more naive CD4+ T cells, fewer expanded clones and increased TCR diversity than the aged group, suggesting age selection. As age increased, observed TCR beta diversity per million T cells dropped in a roughly linear way, and a significant reduction was already evident by age about 40. Estimates of total diversity based on one million sequenced T cells were regarded as lower bounds and as underestimates. Because donor CMV infection status was unknown, age-related changes in expanded clonotypes were potentially confounded. Observed TCR beta diversity correlated strongly with the percentage of naive T cells measured by flow cytometry. Because profiling used bulk unsorted PBMCs, naive and antigen-experienced compartments could not be compared conclusively.

Sequencing was performed on blood. The receptor comes from an elderly woman in good health. This receptor chain uses TRBV5-1 and TRBJ2-7, with 12 central nucleotides matching TRBD1. The sequenced DNA: TGCGCCAGCAGCGTGCCGGGACAGGGGGCCCACGAGCAGTACTTC. It translates as CASSVPGQGAHEQYF.